These T cell receptor beta chains were read from a single sample in a study of radiation and T cells in renal cell carcinoma. Sequencing was performed with immunoSEQ multiplex PCR; in TCRdb, only in-frame clones are kept and a portion is missing. Here the sample spans roughly 82,000 clones, about nine tenths being singletons. Sequenced here: blood, sampled from a patient whose treatment included radiotherapy and nephrectomy. The source of these receptors is a woman between 65 and 79 years old with renal cell carcinoma. Both conserved end residues are part of each CDR3. A D gene is named only where the DNA matches it firmly. The size entry is marked missing in some rows and otherwise reads once, few, many or a size class.

v_call: TRBV4-2
j_call: TRBJ1-2
clone_size: NA
d_call: NA
cdr3_nt: TGTGCCAGCAGCCAAGAGGCTGGATTTAACTATGGCTACACCTTC
cdr3_aa: CASSQEAGFNYGYTF

v_call: TRBV7-9
j_call: TRBJ2-1
clone_size: NA
d_call: NA
cdr3_nt: TGTGCCAGCAGCTTAGATGGGTATGAGCAGTTCTTC
cdr3_aa: CASSLDGYEQFF

v_call: TRBV11-2
j_call: TRBJ2-5
clone_size: NA
d_call: NA
cdr3_nt: TGTGCCAGCAGCCTCCTTGGGAGGGGACACGGGTTGGAGACCCAGTACTTC
cdr3_aa: CASSLLGRGHGLETQYF

v_call: TRBV14
j_call: TRBJ2-7
clone_size: NA
d_call: TRBD1
cdr3_nt: TGTGCCAGCAGCCAGGGACAGGGTTGGTACTTC
cdr3_aa: CASSQGQGWYF

v_call: TRBV29-1
j_call: TRBJ1-4
clone_size: NA
d_call: TRBD1
cdr3_nt: TGCAGCGTGGGCGGGACAGTTAATGAAAAACTGTTTTTT
cdr3_aa: CSVGGTVNEKLFF

v_call: TRBV14
j_call: TRBJ2-1
clone_size: once
d_call: NA
cdr3_nt: TGTGCCAGCAGCCCCCTAGGGGATTGGTATTCGGGGAATGAGCAGTTCTTC
cdr3_aa: CASSPLGDWYSGNEQFF

v_call: TRBV5-1
j_call: TRBJ2-3
clone_size: NA
d_call: TRBD2
cdr3_nt: TGCGCCAGCAGCTCCCAGCGGGGGGGCTCCACAGATACGCAGTATTTT
cdr3_aa: CASSSQRGGSTDTQYF

v_call: TRBV5-1
j_call: TRBJ2-7
clone_size: once
d_call: NA
cdr3_nt: TGCGCCAGCAGCACAGGCCCCTACGAGCAGTACTTC
cdr3_aa: CASSTGPYEQYF

v_call: TRBV5-6
j_call: TRBJ2-3
clone_size: NA
d_call: TRBD2
cdr3_nt: TGTGCCAGCAGCCCCGGGACTATCACAGATACGCAGTATTTT
cdr3_aa: CASSPGTITDTQYF

v_call: TRBV28
j_call: TRBJ1-1
clone_size: NA
d_call: NA
cdr3_nt: TGTGCCAGCAGTCCCCCGTTGGGGGGGAGGAACACTGAAGCTTTCTTT
cdr3_aa: CASSPPLGGRNTEAFF

v_call: TRBV7-3
j_call: TRBJ2-5
clone_size: NA
d_call: TRBD1
cdr3_nt: TGTGCCAGCAGCTCTAACCCCCAACAGGGGGTGCAGACCCAGTACTTC
cdr3_aa: CASSSNPQQGVQTQYF

v_call: TRBV2
j_call: TRBJ2-3
clone_size: NA
d_call: NA
cdr3_nt: TGTGCCATCCGAGTAGATACGCAGTATTTT
cdr3_aa: CAIRVDTQYF

v_call: TRBV30
j_call: TRBJ1-6
clone_size: NA
d_call: TRBD1
cdr3_nt: TGTGCCTGGAGTGGGGGACAGAGACCCTCACCCCTCCACTTT
cdr3_aa: CAWSGGQRPSPLHF

v_call: TRBV10-3
j_call: TRBJ1-1
clone_size: few
d_call: NA
cdr3_nt: TGTGCCTCCCTTGGGGGGGGCACTGAAGCTTTCTTT
cdr3_aa: CASLGGGTEAFF

v_call: TRBV27
j_call: TRBJ2-3
clone_size: NA
d_call: TRBD2
cdr3_nt: TGTGCCAGCAGTTTCAACGGGGGGGGCACAGATACGCAGTATTTT
cdr3_aa: CASSFNGGGTDTQYF

v_call: TRBV14
j_call: TRBJ1-1
clone_size: NA
d_call: NA
cdr3_nt: TGTGCCAGCAGCCATGTGATCCGGAAGTCGGGCAATGCTGAAGCTTTCTTT
cdr3_aa: CASSHVIRKSGNAEAFF

v_call: TRBV7-2
j_call: TRBJ1-2
clone_size: NA
d_call: NA
cdr3_nt: TGTGCCAGCAGCTTATCCACTTATGGCTACACCTTC
cdr3_aa: CASSLSTYGYTF

v_call: TRBV9
j_call: TRBJ2-7
clone_size: NA
d_call: NA
cdr3_nt: TGTGCCAGCAGCCCCGCCGTTGGGGGCTTCTACGAGCAGTACTTC
cdr3_aa: CASSPAVGGFYEQYF

v_call: TRBV5-4
j_call: TRBJ1-1
clone_size: NA
d_call: TRBD1
cdr3_nt: TGTGCCAGCAGTCCCCAAAGGGCAGGGGGCACTGAAGCTTTCTTT
cdr3_aa: CASSPQRAGGTEAFF

v_call: TRBV4-2
j_call: TRBJ2-7
clone_size: NA
d_call: NA
cdr3_nt: TGTGCCAGCAGTTCCGGGCCACTCGGCGACGAGCAGTACTTC
cdr3_aa: CASSSGPLGDEQYF

v_call: TRBV30
j_call: TRBJ1-5
clone_size: NA
d_call: NA
cdr3_nt: TGTGCCTGGAGTGCAGGGGACGATCAGCCCCAGCATTTT
cdr3_aa: CAWSAGDDQPQHF

v_call: TRBV29-1
j_call: TRBJ1-3
clone_size: NA
d_call: NA
cdr3_nt: TGCAGCGTTAGTTCGGGAAACACCATATATTTT
cdr3_aa: CSVSSGNTIYF

v_call: TRBV6-1
j_call: TRBJ2-1
clone_size: once
d_call: NA
cdr3_nt: TGTGCCAGCAGTGTTCGCCAATCAGGTATTGAGCAGTTCTTC
cdr3_aa: CASSVRQSGIEQFF

v_call: TRBV30
j_call: TRBJ1-1
clone_size: once
d_call: TRBD1
cdr3_nt: TGTGCCGGGACAGGGCTTACTATGAACACTGAAGCTTTCTTT
cdr3_aa: CAGTGLTMNTEAFF

v_call: TRBV11-3
j_call: TRBJ1-2
clone_size: NA
d_call: TRBD1
cdr3_nt: TGTGCCAGCAGCTCAAATACAGGGACAGGCGATAACTATGGCTACACCTTC
cdr3_aa: CASSSNTGTGDNYGYTF

v_call: TRBV7-3
j_call: TRBJ2-6
clone_size: NA
d_call: NA
cdr3_nt: TGTGCCAGCAGCATAGGGGGATCTGGGGCCAACGTCCTGACTTTC
cdr3_aa: CASSIGGSGANVLTF

v_call: TRBV5-8
j_call: TRBJ1-5
clone_size: NA
d_call: NA
cdr3_nt: TGTGCCAGCAGGGCGACAGCGAACAATCAGCCCCAGCATTTT
cdr3_aa: CASRATANNQPQHF

v_call: TRBV10-2
j_call: TRBJ2-4
clone_size: NA
d_call: TRBD2
cdr3_nt: TGCGCCACCTCCCCGGGGGGGGAGGGGGCCAAAAACATTCAGTACTTC
cdr3_aa: CATSPGGEGAKNIQYF

v_call: TRBV28
j_call: TRBJ1-1
clone_size: NA
d_call: TRBD1
cdr3_nt: TGTGCCAGCAGTACCCTACAGGGGATTGCCACTGAAGCTTTCTTT
cdr3_aa: CASSTLQGIATEAFF

v_call: TRBV30
j_call: TRBJ2-7
clone_size: NA
d_call: NA
cdr3_nt: TGTGCCTGGAGTGTTGACAGTTACGAGCAGTACTTC
cdr3_aa: CAWSVDSYEQYF

v_call: TRBV6-6
j_call: TRBJ1-6
clone_size: NA
d_call: NA
cdr3_nt: TGTGCCAGCAGTCCAGGACACCTCTCACCCCTCCACTTT
cdr3_aa: CASSPGHLSPLHF

v_call: TRBV9
j_call: TRBJ2-2
clone_size: NA
d_call: NA
cdr3_nt: TGTGCCAGCAGCGTTGGTACAAGGGCCGCGAACACCGGGGAGCTGTTTTTT
cdr3_aa: CASSVGTRAANTGELFF

v_call: TRBV30
j_call: TRBJ1-2
clone_size: NA
d_call: TRBD1
cdr3_nt: TGTGCCTGGAGTGTACTCAGGACAGGGGGTATCTATGGCTACACCTTC
cdr3_aa: CAWSVLRTGGIYGYTF

v_call: TRBV5-1
j_call: TRBJ2-7
clone_size: NA
d_call: TRBD2
cdr3_nt: TGCGCCAGCAGCTTTGGACTAGCGGGGGCCTACGAGCAGTACTTC
cdr3_aa: CASSFGLAGAYEQYF

v_call: TRBV6-1
j_call: TRBJ1-5
clone_size: NA
d_call: NA
cdr3_nt: TGTGCCAGCGGGGGGGACTGGAGGCAGCCCCAGCATTTT
cdr3_aa: CASGGDWRQPQHF

v_call: TRBV19
j_call: TRBJ1-1
clone_size: NA
d_call: NA
cdr3_nt: TGTGCCAGTAGTACCACGAGGGGCGCTGAAGCTTTCTTT
cdr3_aa: CASSTTRGAEAFF

v_call: TRBV7-6
j_call: TRBJ2-1
clone_size: once
d_call: NA
cdr3_nt: TGTGCCAGCAGCCTCCCCACCGGGACCACACACCGAGGTGAGCAGTTCTTC
cdr3_aa: CASSLPTGTTHRGEQFF

v_call: TRBV27
j_call: TRBJ2-7
clone_size: NA
d_call: TRBD1
cdr3_nt: TGTGCCAGCAAGAGGGGGACAGCGGCCTACGAGCAGTACTTC
cdr3_aa: CASKRGTAAYEQYF

v_call: TRBV7-2
j_call: TRBJ2-7
clone_size: NA
d_call: NA
cdr3_nt: TGTGCCAGCAGCTTAGTTTGGGGTGGCTCCTACGAGCAGTACTTC
cdr3_aa: CASSLVWGGSYEQYF

v_call: TRBV28
j_call: TRBJ2-7
clone_size: NA
d_call: NA
cdr3_nt: TGTGCCAGCACCCGCGGGGCTTACTACGAGCAGTACTTC
cdr3_aa: CASTRGAYYEQYF

v_call: TRBV28
j_call: TRBJ2-1
clone_size: NA
d_call: NA
cdr3_nt: TGTGCCAGCAGAGAAGCCGGAAATGAGCAGTTCTTC
cdr3_aa: CASREAGNEQFF

v_call: TRBV5-1
j_call: TRBJ1-5
clone_size: NA
d_call: NA
cdr3_nt: TGCGCCAGCAGCTTGTCAGGGGATAGCAATCAGCCCCAGCATTTT
cdr3_aa: CASSLSGDSNQPQHF

v_call: TRBV28
j_call: TRBJ2-7
clone_size: NA
d_call: NA
cdr3_nt: TGTGCCAGTGGACTCCCGGGGGTATACTACGAGCAGTACTTC
cdr3_aa: CASGLPGVYYEQYF

v_call: TRBV5-1
j_call: TRBJ1-1
clone_size: NA
d_call: TRBD1
cdr3_nt: TGCGCCAGCAGCCCACGCCTCCAGGGGGCAACTGAAGCTTTCTTT
cdr3_aa: CASSPRLQGATEAFF

v_call: TRBV5-1
j_call: TRBJ2-2
clone_size: NA
d_call: NA
cdr3_nt: TGCGCCAGCAGCTTGTACAAGGCCGGGGAGCTGTTTTTT
cdr3_aa: CASSLYKAGELFF

v_call: TRBV9
j_call: TRBJ2-2
clone_size: NA
d_call: NA
cdr3_nt: TGTGCCAGCAGCTATGGACGGAATACCGGGGAGCTGTTTTTT
cdr3_aa: CASSYGRNTGELFF

v_call: TRBV19
j_call: TRBJ1-1
clone_size: NA
d_call: NA
cdr3_nt: TGTGCCAGTAGTGCCAGGAACACTGAAGCTTTCTTT
cdr3_aa: CASSARNTEAFF

v_call: TRBV6-1
j_call: TRBJ1-6
clone_size: NA
d_call: TRBD1
cdr3_nt: TGTGCCAGCAACCCCGGGACAGTAGTTAATTCACCCCTCCACTTT
cdr3_aa: CASNPGTVVNSPLHF

v_call: TRBV6-1
j_call: TRBJ2-2
clone_size: few
d_call: TRBD2
cdr3_nt: TGTGCCAGCAGTGGTCTAGCGGGGGACACCGGGGAGCTGTTTTTT
cdr3_aa: CASSGLAGDTGELFF

v_call: TRBV6-4
j_call: TRBJ2-1
clone_size: NA
d_call: TRBD2
cdr3_nt: TGTGCCAGCAGACCCCGGGCTAGCGGGGTCTCCTACAATGAGCAGTTCTTC
cdr3_aa: CASRPRASGVSYNEQFF

v_call: TRBV6-1
j_call: TRBJ2-7
clone_size: NA
d_call: TRBD1
cdr3_nt: TGTGCCAGCAGTTCGACCGGGACAGGGGGCTGGGAGCAGTACTTC
cdr3_aa: CASSSTGTGGWEQYF

v_call: TRBV28
j_call: TRBJ1-1
clone_size: NA
d_call: NA
cdr3_nt: TGTGCCAGCAGCGGAACAGGGCGCGGGAACACTGAAGCTTTCTTT
cdr3_aa: CASSGTGRGNTEAFF

v_call: TRBV5-1
j_call: TRBJ2-1
clone_size: NA
d_call: TRBD2
cdr3_nt: TGCGCCAGCAGCTCACTAGCGGGGGGTTACAATGAGCAGTTCTTC
cdr3_aa: CASSSLAGGYNEQFF